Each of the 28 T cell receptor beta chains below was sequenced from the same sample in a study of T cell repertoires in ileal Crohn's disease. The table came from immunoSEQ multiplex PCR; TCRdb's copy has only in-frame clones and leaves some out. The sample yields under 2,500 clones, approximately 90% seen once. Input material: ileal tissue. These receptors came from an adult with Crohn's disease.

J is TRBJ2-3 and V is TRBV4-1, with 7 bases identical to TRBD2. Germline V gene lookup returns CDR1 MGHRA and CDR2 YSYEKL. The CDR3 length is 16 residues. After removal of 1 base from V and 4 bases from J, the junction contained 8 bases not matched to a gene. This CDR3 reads CASSQVRTGGADTQYF. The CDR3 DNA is TGCGCCAGCAGCCAAGTAAGGACGGGGGGAGCAGATACGCAGTATTTT.

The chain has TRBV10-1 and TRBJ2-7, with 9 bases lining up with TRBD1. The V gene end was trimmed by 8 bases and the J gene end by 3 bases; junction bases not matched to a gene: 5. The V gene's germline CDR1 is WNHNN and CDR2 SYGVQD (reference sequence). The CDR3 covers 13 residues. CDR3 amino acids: CASGGTGLYEQYF. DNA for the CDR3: TGCGCCAGCGGCGGGACAGGGCTCTACGAGCAGTACTTC.

The CDR3 reads CASSDGFGGISSEAFF. The CDR3 nucleotides are TGTGCCAGCAGTGATGGATTCGGAGGGATATCGTCTGAAGCTTTCTTT. The chain links TRBV6-1 to TRBJ1-1; D is unresolved. Germline V CDR1 and CDR2: MNHNS, SASEGT. Trimming left V 3 bases short and J 6 bases short, with 20 bases between. The CDR3 consists of 16 residues.

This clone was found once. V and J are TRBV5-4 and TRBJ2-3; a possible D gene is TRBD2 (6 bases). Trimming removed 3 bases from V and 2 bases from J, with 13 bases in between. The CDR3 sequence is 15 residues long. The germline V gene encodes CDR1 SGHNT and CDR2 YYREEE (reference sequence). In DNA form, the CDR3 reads TGTGCCAGCAGCTACGGGACTGCCTCCACAGATACGCAGTATTTT. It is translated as CASSYGTASTDTQYF.

CDR3 DNA: TGTGCCAGCAGCTTAGCGTGGGGCAGATCTAACTATGGCTACACCTTC. Its translation: CASSLAWGRSNYGYTF. The chain recombines TRBV7-9 with TRBJ1-2; perhaps TRBD1 as D (5 bases). V was shortened by 0 bases and J by 0 bases, with 11 bases between the two germline ends. Germline V gene data show CDR1 as SEHNR and CDR2 as FQNEAQ (reference sequence). The CDR3 has 16 amino acids.

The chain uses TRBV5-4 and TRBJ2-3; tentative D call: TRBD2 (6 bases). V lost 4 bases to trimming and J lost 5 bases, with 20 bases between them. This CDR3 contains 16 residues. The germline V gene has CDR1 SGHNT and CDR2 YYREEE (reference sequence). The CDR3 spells CASSPLGVGGGDTQYF. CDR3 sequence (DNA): TGTGCCAGCAGCCCCCTCGGGGTGGGGGGTGGAGATACGCAGTATTTT.

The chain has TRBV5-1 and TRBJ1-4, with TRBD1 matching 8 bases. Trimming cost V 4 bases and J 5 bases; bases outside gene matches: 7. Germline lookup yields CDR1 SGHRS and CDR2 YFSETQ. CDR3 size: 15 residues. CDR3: CASSPQGALNEKLFF. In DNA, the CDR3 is TGCGCCAGCAGCCCGCAGGGGGCGCTAAATGAAAAACTGTTTTTT.

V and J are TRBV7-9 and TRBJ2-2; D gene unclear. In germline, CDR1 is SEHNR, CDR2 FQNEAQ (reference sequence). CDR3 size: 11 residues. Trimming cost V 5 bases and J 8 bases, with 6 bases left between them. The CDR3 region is CASSPLGELFF. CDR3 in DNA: TGTGCCAGCAGCCCGTTGGGGGAGCTGTTTTTT.

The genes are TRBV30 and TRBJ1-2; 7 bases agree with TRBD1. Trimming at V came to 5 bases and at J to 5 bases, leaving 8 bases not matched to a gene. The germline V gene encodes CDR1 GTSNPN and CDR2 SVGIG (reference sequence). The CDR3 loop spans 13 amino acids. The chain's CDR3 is CAWAGQLTYGYTF. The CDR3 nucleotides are TGTGCCTGGGCGGGACAGTTAACATATGGCTACACCTTC.

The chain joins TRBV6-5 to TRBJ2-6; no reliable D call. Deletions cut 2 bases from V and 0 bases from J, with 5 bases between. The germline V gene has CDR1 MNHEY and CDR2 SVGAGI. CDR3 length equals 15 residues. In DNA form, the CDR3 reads TGTGCCAGCAGTTACGAGCTCTCTGGGGCCAACGTCCTGACTTTC. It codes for CASSYELSGANVLTF.

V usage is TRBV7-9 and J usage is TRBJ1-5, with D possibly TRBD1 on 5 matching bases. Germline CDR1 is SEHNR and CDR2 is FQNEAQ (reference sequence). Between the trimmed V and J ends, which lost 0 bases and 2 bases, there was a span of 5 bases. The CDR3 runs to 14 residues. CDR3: CASSLAGGNQPQHF. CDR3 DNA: TGTGCCAGCAGCTTAGCAGGGGGCAATCAGCCCCAGCATTTT.

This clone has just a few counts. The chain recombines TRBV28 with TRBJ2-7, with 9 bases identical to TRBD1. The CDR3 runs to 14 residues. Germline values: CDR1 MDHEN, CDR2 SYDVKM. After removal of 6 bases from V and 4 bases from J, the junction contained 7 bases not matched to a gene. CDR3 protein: CASRQQGAVYEQYF. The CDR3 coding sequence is TGTGCCAGCAGACAACAGGGGGCCGTTTACGAGCAGTACTTC.

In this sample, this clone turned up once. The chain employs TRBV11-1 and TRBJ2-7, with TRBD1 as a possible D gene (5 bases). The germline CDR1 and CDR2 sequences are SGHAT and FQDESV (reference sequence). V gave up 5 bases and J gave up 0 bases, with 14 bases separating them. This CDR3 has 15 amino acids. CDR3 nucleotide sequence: TGTGCCAGCAGCAAGGGCAGGGCCAGCTCCTACGAGCAGTACTTC. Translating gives CASSKGRASSYEQYF.

CDR3 loop: CASSLPGLAPETQYF. DNA for the CDR3: TGTGCCAGTAGTTTACCGGGACTAGCCCCAGAGACCCAGTACTTC. The rearrangement uses TRBV19 and TRBJ2-5, with 9 bases that match TRBD2. Losses at the gene ends were 5 bases for V and 4 bases for J; bases not matched to a gene: 8. The CDR3 consists of 15 residues. The germline CDR1 and CDR2 sequences are LNHDA and SQIVND (reference sequence).

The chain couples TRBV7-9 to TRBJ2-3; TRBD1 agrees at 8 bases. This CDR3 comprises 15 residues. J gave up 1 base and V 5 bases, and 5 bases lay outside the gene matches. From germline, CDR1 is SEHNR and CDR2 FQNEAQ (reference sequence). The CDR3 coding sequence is TGTGCCAGCAGCCAGGGGGCTCTAGGCACAGATACGCAGTATTTT. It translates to CASSQGALGTDTQYF.

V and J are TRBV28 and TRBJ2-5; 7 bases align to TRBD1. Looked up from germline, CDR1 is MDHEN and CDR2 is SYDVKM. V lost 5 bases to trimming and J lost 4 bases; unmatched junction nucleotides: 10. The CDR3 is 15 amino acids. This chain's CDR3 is CASSAPGQSRETQYF. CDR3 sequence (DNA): TGTGCCAGCAGTGCCCCGGGACAGAGCCGAGAGACCCAGTACTTC.

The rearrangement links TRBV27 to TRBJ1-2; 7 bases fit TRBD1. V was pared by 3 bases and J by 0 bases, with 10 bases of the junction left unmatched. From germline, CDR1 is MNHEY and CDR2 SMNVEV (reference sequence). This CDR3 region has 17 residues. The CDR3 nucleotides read TGTGCCAGCAGTTTTAAAGTTCCGAGGGGGCCTAACTATGGCTACACCTTC. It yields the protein CASSFKVPRGPNYGYTF.

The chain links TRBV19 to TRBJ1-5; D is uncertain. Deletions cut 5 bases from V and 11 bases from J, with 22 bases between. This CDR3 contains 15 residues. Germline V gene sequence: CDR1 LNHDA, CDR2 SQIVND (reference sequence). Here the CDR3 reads CASSPSPPGIRTQHF. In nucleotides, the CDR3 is TGTGCCAGTAGTCCGAGTCCCCCGGGGATTAGGACCCAGCATTTT. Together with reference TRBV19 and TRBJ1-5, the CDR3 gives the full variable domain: DGGITQSPKYLFRKEGQNVTLSCEQNLNHDAMYWYRQDPGQGLRLIYYSQIVNDFQKGDIAEGYSVSREKKESFPLTVTSAQKNPTAFYLCASSPSPPGIRTQHFGDGTRLSIL.

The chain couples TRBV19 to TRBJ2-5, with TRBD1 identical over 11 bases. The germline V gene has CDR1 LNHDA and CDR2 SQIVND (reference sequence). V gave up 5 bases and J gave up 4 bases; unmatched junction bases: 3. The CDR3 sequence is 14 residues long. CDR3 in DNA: TGTGCCAGTAGTTACGGGACAGGGGGAGAGACCCAGTACTTC. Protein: CASSYGTGGETQYF.

The CDR3: CASSKVSGGGGVNNEQFF. CDR3 in DNA: TGTGCCAGCAGCAAAGTTAGCGGGGGGGGAGGGGTTAACAATGAGCAGTTCTTC. The gene calls are TRBV28 and TRBJ2-1; 11 bases fit TRBD2. The CDR3 is 18 amino acids. In germline, CDR1 is MDHEN, CDR2 SYDVKM. V lost 6 bases to trimming and J lost 5 bases; unmatched junction nucleotides: 15.

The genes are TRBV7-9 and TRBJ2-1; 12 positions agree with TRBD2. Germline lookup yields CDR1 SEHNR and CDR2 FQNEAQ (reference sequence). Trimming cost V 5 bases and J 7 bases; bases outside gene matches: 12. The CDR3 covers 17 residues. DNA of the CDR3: TGTGCCAGCAGCCGCTCTAGCGGGGGGGCAAATCCTAATGAGCAGTTCTTC. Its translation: CASSRSSGGANPNEQFF.

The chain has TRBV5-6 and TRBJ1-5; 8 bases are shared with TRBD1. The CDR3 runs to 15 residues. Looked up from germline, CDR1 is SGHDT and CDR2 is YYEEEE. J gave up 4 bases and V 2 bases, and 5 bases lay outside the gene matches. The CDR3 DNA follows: TGTGCCAGCAGCTTACGGCAGGGGGCGAATCAGCCCCAGCATTTT. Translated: CASSLRQGANQPQHF.

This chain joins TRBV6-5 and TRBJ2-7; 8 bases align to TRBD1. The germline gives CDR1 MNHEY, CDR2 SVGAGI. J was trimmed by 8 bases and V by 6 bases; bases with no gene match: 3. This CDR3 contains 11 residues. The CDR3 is CASRQGEKQYF. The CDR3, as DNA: TGTGCCAGCAGACAGGGGGAAAAGCAGTACTTC.

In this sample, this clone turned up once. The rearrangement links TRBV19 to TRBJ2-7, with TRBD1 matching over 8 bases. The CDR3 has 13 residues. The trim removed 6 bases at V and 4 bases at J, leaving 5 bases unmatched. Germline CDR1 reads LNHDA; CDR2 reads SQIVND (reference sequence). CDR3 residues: CASSRDRRYEQYF. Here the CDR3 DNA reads TGTGCCAGTAGCCGGGACAGGCGGTACGAGCAGTACTTC.

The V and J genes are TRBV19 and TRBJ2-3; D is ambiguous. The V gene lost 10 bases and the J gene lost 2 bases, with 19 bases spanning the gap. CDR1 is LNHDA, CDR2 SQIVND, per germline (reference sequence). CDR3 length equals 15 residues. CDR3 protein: CATRRATLTTDTQYF. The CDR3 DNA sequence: TGTGCCACCCGGAGAGCTACCCTCACCACAGATACGCAGTATTTT. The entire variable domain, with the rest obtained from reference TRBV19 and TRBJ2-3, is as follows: DGGITQSPKYLFRKEGQNVTLSCEQNLNHDAMYWYRQDPGQGLRLIYYSQIVNDFQKGDIAEGYSVSREKKESFPLTVTSAQKNPTAFYLCATRRATLTTDTQYFGPGTRLTVL.

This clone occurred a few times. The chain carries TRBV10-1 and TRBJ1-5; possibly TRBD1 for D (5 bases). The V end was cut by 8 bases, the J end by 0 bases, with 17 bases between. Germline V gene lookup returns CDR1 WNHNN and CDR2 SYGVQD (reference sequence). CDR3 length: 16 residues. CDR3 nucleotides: TGCGCCAGCCGCTTCCCGGCGGGGGATAGCAATCAGCCCCAGCATTTT. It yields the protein CASRFPAGDSNQPQHF.

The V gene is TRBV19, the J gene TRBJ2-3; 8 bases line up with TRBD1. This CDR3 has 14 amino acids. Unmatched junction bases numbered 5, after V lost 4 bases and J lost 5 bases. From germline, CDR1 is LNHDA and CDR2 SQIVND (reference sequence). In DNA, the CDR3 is TGTGCCAGTAGTACCGGGACAGGTGGAGATACGCAGTATTTT. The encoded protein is CASSTGTGGDTQYF.

The CDR3 protein is CATGGQQETQYF. In DNA form, the CDR3 reads TGTGCCACAGGGGGACAGCAAGAGACCCAGTACTTC. V usage is TRBV10-3 and J usage is TRBJ2-5, with 7 nucleotides matching TRBD1. Germline V gene lookup returns CDR1 ENHRY and CDR2 SYGVKD. V trimming: 10 bases; J trimming: 2 bases; junction bases outside the gene matches: 4. The CDR3 is 12 amino acids.